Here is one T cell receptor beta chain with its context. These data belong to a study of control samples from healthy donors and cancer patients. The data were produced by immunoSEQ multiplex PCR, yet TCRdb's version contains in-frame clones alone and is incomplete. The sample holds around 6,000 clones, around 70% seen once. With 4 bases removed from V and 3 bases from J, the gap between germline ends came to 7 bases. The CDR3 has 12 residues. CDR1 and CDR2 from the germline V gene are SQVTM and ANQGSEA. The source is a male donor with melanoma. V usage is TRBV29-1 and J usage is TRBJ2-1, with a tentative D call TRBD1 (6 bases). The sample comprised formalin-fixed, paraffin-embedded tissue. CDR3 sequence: CSVGTDYNEQFF. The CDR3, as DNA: TGCAGCGTTGGGACAGACTACAATGAGCAGTTCTTC.